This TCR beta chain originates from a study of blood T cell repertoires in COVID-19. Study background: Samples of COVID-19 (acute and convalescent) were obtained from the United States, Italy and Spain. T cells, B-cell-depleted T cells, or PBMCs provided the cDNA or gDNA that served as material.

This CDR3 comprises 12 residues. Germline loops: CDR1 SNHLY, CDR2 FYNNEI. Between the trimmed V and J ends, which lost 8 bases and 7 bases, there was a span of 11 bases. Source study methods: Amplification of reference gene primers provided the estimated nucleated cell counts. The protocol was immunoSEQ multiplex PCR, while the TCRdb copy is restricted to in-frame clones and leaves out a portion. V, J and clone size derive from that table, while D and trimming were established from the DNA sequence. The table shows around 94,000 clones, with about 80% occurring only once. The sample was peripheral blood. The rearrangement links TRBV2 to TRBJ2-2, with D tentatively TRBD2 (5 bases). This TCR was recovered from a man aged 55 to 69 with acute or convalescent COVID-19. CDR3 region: CASLLGGGELFF. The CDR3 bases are TGTGCCAGCTTGCTCGGAGGCGGGGAGCTGTTTTTT.